Listed here are 27 T cell receptor beta chains from one sample, sequenced in a study of OX40 agonist ivuxolimab in advanced cancers. Repertoires were generated with immunoSEQ multiplex PCR, while TCRdb's copy carries only in-frame clones and drops some. The data contain around 30,000 clones, around 90% of them singletons. This sample comprised CD4+ or CD8+ T cells sorted from blood, obtained in a trial of the OX40 agonist ivuxolimab. These TCRs come from an adult with an advanced solid tumor such as melanoma, head and neck, liver or kidney cancer.

The rearrangement joins TRBV2 to TRBJ1-2, with D unclear. CDR1 is SNHLY and CDR2 is FYNNEI in the germline V gene. V was pared by 4 bases and J by 4 bases, with 13 bases between. This CDR3 spans 14 amino acids. CDR3 coding DNA: TGTGCCAGCAGTGGGTCAGGTCTGGGCTATGGCTACACCTTC. This codes for CASSGSGLGYGYTF.

J is TRBJ2-7 and V is TRBV10-3, with D tentatively TRBD1 (5 bases). In germline, CDR1 is ENHRY, CDR2 SYGVKD. The CDR3 consists of 12 residues. Trimming stripped 7 bases from V and 6 bases from J, with 13 bases between. CDR3 in DNA: TGTGCCATCAACGAAGGGGATGGCGAGCAGTACTTC. Its translation is CAINEGDGEQYF.

This clone was observed a single time. The chain has TRBV7-9 and TRBJ2-7; perhaps TRBD1 as D (5 bases). The CDR3 contains 16 residues. Germline V CDR1 and CDR2: SEHNR, FQNEAQ (reference sequence). V was trimmed by 4 bases and J by 5 bases, leaving 21 bases between them. The CDR3 protein is CASSSDSTGFRHEQYF. As DNA, the CDR3 is TGTGCCAGCAGCTCCGACTCAACAGGATTTAGGCACGAGCAGTACTTC.

J is TRBJ1-1 and V is TRBV4-3; TRBD1 aligns across 7 bases. V was clipped by 0 bases and J by 7 bases; unmatched bases: 8. The CDR3 totals 15 residues. Per germline, CDR1 LGHNA and CDR2 YSLEER. CDR3 region: CASSQDDRASIEAFF. The DNA for the CDR3 is TGCGCCAGCAGCCAAGACGACAGGGCATCCATTGAAGCTTTCTTT.

The chain uses TRBV7-8 and TRBJ1-1; D unresolved. Trimming removed 0 bases from V and 1 base from J, with 9 bases in between. The CDR3 has 15 amino acids. Looked up from germline, CDR1 is SGHVS and CDR2 is FQNEAQ. CDR3 DNA sequence: TGTGCCAGCAGCTTAGCAGCGAGAGGGAACACTGAAGCTTTCTTT. Translation: CASSLAARGNTEAFF.

The chain carries TRBV6-5 and TRBJ1-3; D remains unclear. The CDR3 is 13 amino acids. Trimming took 11 bases from V and 4 from J, leaving 15 bases between them. CDR1 is MNHEY, CDR2 SVGAGI, per germline. The CDR3 reads CAVSTPGGNTIYF. For the CDR3, the DNA is TGTGCCGTAAGCACCCCGGGAGGAAACACCATATATTTT.

This chain links TRBV15 with TRBJ1-4, with D hard to call. Trimming removed 0 bases from V and 5 bases from J, with 22 bases in between. This CDR3 has 19 amino acids. Germline-derived CDR1 and CDR2 are LNHNV and YYDKDF (reference sequence). The CDR3 bases are TGTGCCACCAGCAGAGATATAAGTGTCGGAGGACTGAGAAATGAAAAACTGTTTTTT. Translated: CATSRDISVGGLRNEKLFF.

Details on this clone: Within the sample, other DNA sequences also encode this same CDR3. V gene TRBV5-1 combines with J gene TRBJ1-1; D is unresolved. The germline V and J ends were trimmed by 0 bases and 1 base, with 4 bases remaining between them. There are 13 residues in the CDR3. CDR1 and CDR2 (germline): SGHRS, YFSETQ. DNA of the CDR3: TGCGCCAGCAGCTTGGCGGGGAACACTGAAGCTTTCTTT. Amino acid sequence: CASSLAGNTEAFF.

The chain has TRBV18 and TRBJ2-7; perhaps TRBD2 as D (7 bases). V was clipped by 3 bases and J by 7 bases, with 19 bases between them. This CDR3 is 15 amino acids long. Germline loops: CDR1 KGHSH, CDR2 LQKENI. Written as DNA, the CDR3 is TGTGCCAGCTCACCTACGGGGGGCGGGCATCGAGAGCAGTACTTC. Its translation is CASSPTGGGHREQYF.

The J gene is TRBJ1-1, the V gene TRBV27; TRBD1 is a possible D gene (6 bases). The CDR3 totals 16 residues. The V end lost 3 bases, the J end lost 1 base, and 15 bases lay between the germline ends. Germline V gene data show CDR1 as MNHEY and CDR2 as SMNVEV (reference sequence). The CDR3 loop is CASSLAQGLPNTEAFF. CDR3 nucleotides: TGTGCCAGCAGTTTGGCCCAGGGGCTGCCGAACACTGAAGCTTTCTTT.

The rearrangement uses TRBV11-1 and TRBJ2-7; TRBD1 agrees at 7 bases. The germline gives CDR1 SGHAT, CDR2 FQDESV (reference sequence). Trimming cost V 6 bases and J 5 bases; bases outside gene matches: 7. The CDR3 has 13 residues. CDR3 DNA: TGTGCCAGCAGTCGCAGGGGGACCGACGAGCAGTACTTC. Its translation: CASSRRGTDEQYF.

The J gene is TRBJ2-7, the V gene TRBV5-1; 7 bases are a match to TRBD2. Germline V CDR1 and CDR2: SGHRS, YFSETQ. With 0 bases clipped from V and 8 bases from J, the junction kept 11 bases outside the gene matches. The CDR3 totals 15 residues. The CDR3 bases are TGCGCCAGCAGCTTGGCTTTCGCGGGAGATGGCCAGCAGTACTTC. This sequence encodes CASSLAFAGDGQQYF. The complete variable domain, with remaining parts taken from reference TRBV5-1 and TRBJ2-7, reads KAGVTQTPRYLIKTRGQQVTLSCSPISGHRSVSWYQQTPGQGLQFLFEYFSETQRNKGNFPGRFSGRQFSNSRSEMNVSTLELGDSALYLCASSLAFAGDGQQYFGPGTRLTVT.

This chain joins TRBV9 and TRBJ2-3, with D possibly matching TRBD1 (6 bases). Per germline, CDR1 SGDLS and CDR2 YYNGEE. V lost 0 bases, J lost 5 bases, and 13 bases lay in between. CDR3 length: 15 residues. CDR3 bases: TGTGCCAGCAGCGTAGGCAGGGGCGAAGGAGATACGCAGTATTTT. Protein: CASSVGRGEGDTQYF.

The chain recombines TRBV5-4 with TRBJ1-1, with D unclear. Trimming removed 0 bases from V and 1 base from J, with 7 bases in between. This CDR3 contains 14 residues. Germline V CDR1 and CDR2: SGHNT, YYREEE (reference sequence). This CDR3 reads CASSLGLKNTEAFF. In DNA form, the CDR3 reads TGTGCCAGCAGCTTGGGACTCAAGAACACTGAAGCTTTCTTT.

V and J are TRBV7-2 and TRBJ1-5, with D maybe TRBD1 (5 bases). Germline values: CDR1 SGHTA, CDR2 FQGNSA. This CDR3 comprises 17 residues. The V gene lost 5 bases and the J gene lost 0 bases, with 17 bases spanning the gap. The DNA for the CDR3 is TGTGCCAGCAGCCGGACGGGGGTTGGATATAGCAATCAGCCCCAGCATTTT. It translates to CASSRTGVGYSNQPQHF.

The chain combines TRBV6-5 with TRBJ2-7, with a weak D call TRBD1 (6 bases). The V end was cut by 6 bases, the J end by 1 base, with 16 bases between. There are 15 residues in the CDR3. Germline V CDR1 and CDR2: MNHEY, SVGAGI. The CDR3 DNA sequence: TGTGCCAGCAGCCCCCGGACAGCCCCTTCCTACGAGCAGTACTTC. Amino acids: CASSPRTAPSYEQYF.

This clone was recorded only once. The chain combines TRBV16 with TRBJ1-3; weak D call: TRBD1 (5 bases). Trimming stripped 0 bases from V and 2 bases from J, with 5 bases between. Germline V gene data show CDR1 as KGHSY and CDR2 as FQNENV. The CDR3 runs 14 residues. The CDR3 loop is CASSQSTAGNTIYF. The CDR3 bases are TGTGCCAGCAGCCAATCGACAGCTGGAAACACCATATATTTT.

As to this clone: Other DNA variants within this sample encode the same CDR3. The V call is TRBV29-1, the J call TRBJ1-5; 8 nucleotides align to TRBD1. This CDR3 is 13 amino acids long. J gave up 1 base and V 4 bases, and 0 bases lay outside the gene matches. The V gene's germline CDR1 is SQVTM and CDR2 ANQGSEA. The CDR3 coding sequence is TGCAGCGTTGGACAGGGGAGCAATCAGCCCCAGCATTTT. This gives the protein CSVGQGSNQPQHF.

This chain uses TRBV2 with TRBJ2-4, with D uncertain. V lost 4 bases, J lost 1 base, and 8 bases lay in between. The CDR3 contains 14 residues. Germline V gene sequence: CDR1 SNHLY, CDR2 FYNNEI. The CDR3 DNA sequence: TGTGCCAGCAGTGGTAGCTTTGCCAAAAACATTCAGTACTTC. Protein: CASSGSFAKNIQYF.

The chain uses TRBV7-3 and TRBJ2-2; D could derive from TRBD1 or TRBD2 (6 bases each). Germline CDR1 and CDR2: SGHTA and FQGTGA. The CDR3 sequence is 15 residues long. Deletions cut 2 bases from V and 4 bases from J, with 11 bases between. CDR3 bases: TGTGCCAGCAGCTTACGGGGGCCGAGCACCGGGGAGCTGTTTTTT. As protein: CASSLRGPSTGELFF.

The V call is TRBV10-3, the J call TRBJ2-2, with D possibly being TRBD1 (6 bases). This CDR3 spans 12 amino acids. Per germline, CDR1 ENHRY and CDR2 SYGVKD. V lost 4 bases and J 9 bases, leaving 9 bases between the germline ends. CDR3 loop: CAISAQGRELFF. CDR3 coding DNA: TGTGCCATCAGTGCACAGGGTCGGGAGCTGTTTTTT.

V and J are TRBV11-2 and TRBJ2-6, with D hard to call. Trimming removed 0 bases from V and 0 bases from J, with 3 bases in between. This CDR3 comprises 15 residues. CDR1 SGHAT and CDR2 FQNNGV come from the germline V gene. This chain's CDR3 is CASSLDSSGANVLTF. DNA for the CDR3: TGTGCCAGCAGCTTAGATAGCTCTGGGGCCAACGTCCTGACTTTC.

This clone was picked up one time. CDR3 nucleotides: TGTGCCAGCAGCCCAGACCTCACCGGGGAGCTGTTTTTT. It is translated as CASSPDLTGELFF. The rearrangement joins TRBV11-2 to TRBJ2-2, with D unclear. Germline CDR1 reads SGHAT; CDR2 reads FQNNGV. The CDR3 spans 13 residues. The germline V and J ends were trimmed by 5 bases and 4 bases, with 8 bases remaining between them. The full variable domain, in which reference TRBV11-2 and TRBJ2-2 provide the parts outside the CDR3, is EAGVAQSPRYKIIEKRQSVAFWCNPISGHATLYWYQQILGQGPKLLIQFQNNGVVDDSQLPKDRFSAERLKGVDSTLKIQPAKLEDSAVYLCASSPDLTGELFFGEGSRLTVL.

This clone was observed once. V is TRBV19 and J is TRBJ2-3, with 11 positions matching TRBD1. Germline lookup yields CDR1 LNHDA and CDR2 SQIVND (reference sequence). J was trimmed by 3 bases and V by 5 bases; bases with no gene match: 7. The CDR3 runs to 16 residues. The CDR3 bases are TGTGCCAGTAGTCCCAGCCGGGACAGGGGGACAGATACGCAGTATTTT. Translated: CASSPSRDRGTDTQYF.

The chain uses TRBV28 and TRBJ2-3; the D is unclear. Germline assignment: CDR1 MDHEN and CDR2 SYDVKM. V dropped 4 bases and J dropped 4 bases, with 9 bases sitting between them. The CDR3 is 13 residues long. CDR3 sequence reads: CASSSNAPDTQYF. The CDR3 DNA sequence: TGTGCCAGCAGTTCCAACGCGCCAGATACGCAGTATTTT.

The table lists this clone with a few counts. V gene TRBV2 combines with J gene TRBJ1-1; D ambiguous. Per germline, CDR1 SNHLY and CDR2 FYNNEI. V was trimmed by 8 bases and J by 0 bases, leaving 13 bases between them. The CDR3 runs 14 residues. The CDR3 sequence: CASEYKPMNTEAFF. For the CDR3, the DNA is TGTGCCAGCGAATACAAGCCTATGAACACTGAAGCTTTCTTT.

The chain uses TRBV5-8 and TRBJ2-5; TRBD1 matches 7 bases. The CDR3 is made up of 15 amino acids. Germline trimming cut 0 bases from V and 2 bases from J; bases unmatched to any gene: 4. The germline V gene has CDR1 SGHTS and CDR2 YDEGEE. The CDR3 is CASSLARTGQETQYF. The CDR3 coding sequence is TGTGCCAGCAGCTTGGCCAGGACAGGTCAAGAGACCCAGTACTTC.